This T cell receptor (beta chain) was identified during a study of blood T cells in healthy people across ages. Study results and limitations: CMV infection status of these donors was not known.

Isolation recovered at least 7 million PBMCs from every sample. Per sample, extraction of total RNA gave at least 5.5 micrograms in every case. Turning to this clonotype: Antigen unknown.

Primed by a sample-barcoded 5' primer and a J-beta primer mix, a second PCR proceeded for roughly 7 to 12 cycles. Every cDNA molecule bore a tag from a template-switch adaptor containing 12 random nucleotides. TCRdb processed the 5' RACE reads anew with MiXCR; each CDR3 protein has one entry. The repertoire holds 800,000 to 950,000 distinct CDR3 sequences, with under 40% as singletons. The sequenced sample was blood. This receptor was taken from a man between 18 and 35 years old in good health.

The CDR3 spells CSAPRPEYGENIQYF. The DNA for the CDR3 is TGCAGTGCCCCAAGGCCAGAGTATGGAGAAAACATTCAGTACTTC. J is TRBJ2-5 and V is TRBV20-1; D gene unclear. The end of the DNA aligns better with TRBJ2-4, so the J call may be wrong. Per germline, CDR1 DFQATT and CDR2 SNEGSKA (reference sequence). The CDR3 covers 15 residues.